This T cell receptor beta chain was sequenced during a study of breast tumors, draining lymph nodes, adjacent tissues. Notes on the study in general: Findings are consistent with lymph node origin and intratumoral expansion of most tumor T cells. Tumor T cell lymph node origin was a supported hypothesis, not proven.

Trimming took 4 bases from V and 7 from J; bases not matched to a gene: 7. CDR3 size: 13 residues. Germline assignment: CDR1 SGHRS and CDR2 YFSETQ. In this sample, this clonotype turned up many times. The antigen remains undetermined. TCRdb re-derived calls from the multiplex PCR reads in MiXCR, one entry per CDR3 protein. In the table there are approximately 200,000 distinct CDR3 sequences, around 33% of which are singletons. Breast cancer patients provided tissue from their axillary draining lymph nodes. Source material: axillary lymph node tissue. The V and J genes are TRBV5-1 and TRBJ2-5, with TRBD2 matching over 7 bases. The clonotype was recovered from a female donor with breast cancer. Some clones in this sample may be carry-over from other donors' samples. The chain's CDR3 is CASSLADRGTQYF. The CDR3 DNA reads TGCGCCAGCAGCCTAGCGGACCGGGGGACCCAGTACTTC.